This T cell receptor (beta chain) was captured in a study of blood T cell repertoires in COVID-19. The overall study: The study drew acute and convalescent COVID-19 samples from the United States, Italy and Spain.

Profiling relied on immunoSEQ multiplex PCR, and the TCRdb table lists in-frame clones only, not all of them. The table has about 170,000 clones, approximately 87% seen once; the top ten hold around 9.9%. CDR3 length equals 14 residues. Germline V lookup: CDR1 LNHDA, CDR2 SQIVND (reference sequence). Germline trimming cut 5 bases from V and 10 bases from J; bases unmatched to any gene: 5. Sequencing used peripheral blood. The chain joins TRBV19 to TRBJ2-1; the match to TRBD2 covers 13 bases. This TCR derives from a woman in her fifties or sixties with COVID-19, enrolled during active disease. The CDR3 sequence: CASSQLAGGHEQFF. The CDR3 region has the DNA TGTGCCAGTAGTCAACTAGCGGGAGGGCACGAGCAGTTCTTC.